These 6 T cell receptor beta chains originate from one sample sequenced in a study of vaccination and CD4 T cells after COVID-19 (dated by TCRdb to 2022 to 2024). The treatment or condition tag for this specimen amounts to: approximately 10-day PBMC culture with coronavirus spike peptide pools or control peptides (ViraFEST assay). Receptor libraries were prepared by PCR. The sequencer was an Illumina iSeq 100. TCR sequencing of DNA from cultured CD4+ T cells used the Oncomine TCR Beta short-read assay at the Johns Hopkins FTIC core. TCRdb reanalyzed the raw reads on its own, using fastp at Q25 for trimming and MiXCR for clone calling, and kept in-frame beta chains. Rows are combined by CDR3 protein, so each entry shows the most common genes and DNA. Here the sample has 8,500 to 13,000 distinct CDR3 sequences; around 21% occur a single time. Roughly an eighth of the sample is held by the ten biggest clonotypes.

No antigen has been identified for these receptors. Sequenced material: CD4+ T cells from blood, cultured in vitro, taken after SARS-CoV-2 vaccination. The source is a human donor who had recovered from COVID-19.

By share, this clonotype ranks as medium-sized (0.01 to 0.1%). V and J are TRBV20-1 and TRBJ2-3, with 9 positions matching TRBD2. V was pared by 2 bases and J by 4 bases, with 16 bases of the junction left unmatched. This CDR3 is 18 amino acids long. Germline CDR1 DFQATT, CDR2 SNEGSKA (reference sequence). Here the CDR3 reads CSARTLSGRNLSADTQYF. CDR3 nucleotides: TGCAGTGCTAGAACCCTCAGCGGGAGGAACCTTAGTGCAGATACGCAGTATTTT.

V usage is TRBV7-3 and J usage is TRBJ2-7; 7 nucleotides match TRBD1. CDR3 length: 15 amino acids. The V gene end was trimmed by 5 bases and the J gene end by 5 bases; junction bases not matched to a gene: 12. The germline V gene encodes CDR1 SGHTA and CDR2 FQGTGA. Written as DNA, the CDR3 is TGTGCCAGCAGCCGTAAGGGACAGCTCCCTCACGAGCAGTACTTC. This encodes CASSRKGQLPHEQYF.

This clonotype was picked up a small number of times. This chain connects TRBV6-5 to TRBJ2-5, with 7 bases that match TRBD2. CDR3 length equals 16 residues. V lost 2 bases, J lost 1 base, and 7 bases stayed unmatched. The germline V gene has CDR1 MNHEY and CDR2 SVGAGI. CDR3 coding DNA: TGTGCCAGCAGTTACCGTGGGGGACTACCCCAAGAGACCCAGTACTTC. As protein: CASSYRGGLPQETQYF.

The CDR3 loop reads CASSLGLAGKTQYF. CDR3 in DNA: TGTGCCAGCAGCTTAGGCCTAGCGGGAAAGACCCAGTACTTC. V and J are TRBV11-3 and TRBJ2-5, with 9 bases matching TRBD2. With 1 base clipped from V and 6 bases from J, the junction kept 3 bases outside the gene matches. The CDR3 length is 14 residues. Looked up from germline, CDR1 is SGHNT and CDR2 is YENEEA.

This chain joins TRBV28 and TRBJ2-6; 7 bases align to TRBD1. The V gene's germline CDR1 is MDHEN and CDR2 SYDVKM. J lost 0 bases, V lost 7 bases, and 3 bases had no gene match. This CDR3 is built from 15 residues. In DNA, the CDR3 is TGTGCCAGCAAATCAGGGGGCTCTGGGGCCAACGTCCTGACTTTC. It codes for CASKSGGSGANVLTF. The complete variable domain, with remaining parts taken from reference TRBV28 and TRBJ2-6, reads DVKVTQSSRYLVKRTGEKVFLECVQDMDHENMFWYRQDPGLGLRLIYFSYDVKMKEKGDIPEGYSVSREKKERFSLILESASTNQTSMYLCASKSGGSGANVLTFGAGSRLTVL.

V gene TRBV2 combines with J gene TRBJ2-6; D is possibly TRBD1 (5 bases). Trimming pared 4 bases from V and 8 bases from J, leaving 15 bases between. The CDR3 is 15 amino acids. From germline, CDR1 is SNHLY and CDR2 FYNNEI. The CDR3 bases are TGTGCCAGCAGTGCCCCTGACAGAACGCCCAACGTCCTGACTTTC. Residues: CASSAPDRTPNVLTF.